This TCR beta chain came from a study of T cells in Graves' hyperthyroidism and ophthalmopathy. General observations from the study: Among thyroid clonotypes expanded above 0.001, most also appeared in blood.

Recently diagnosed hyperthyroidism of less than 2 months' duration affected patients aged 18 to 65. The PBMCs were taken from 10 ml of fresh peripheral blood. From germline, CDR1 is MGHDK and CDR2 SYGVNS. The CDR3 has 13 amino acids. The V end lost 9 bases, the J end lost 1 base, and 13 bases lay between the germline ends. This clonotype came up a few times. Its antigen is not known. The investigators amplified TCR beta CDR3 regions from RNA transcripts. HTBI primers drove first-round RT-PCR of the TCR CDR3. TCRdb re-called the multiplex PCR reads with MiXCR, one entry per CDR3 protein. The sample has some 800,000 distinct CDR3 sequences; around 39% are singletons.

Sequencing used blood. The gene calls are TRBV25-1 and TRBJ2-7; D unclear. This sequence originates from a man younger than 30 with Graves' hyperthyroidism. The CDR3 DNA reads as TGTGCCAGTCAAACGGACGGGTCCTACGAGCAGTACTTC. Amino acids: CASQTDGSYEQYF.